One sample yielded the 25 T cell receptor beta chains listed below, sequenced in a study of T cells in Graves' hyperthyroidism and ophthalmopathy. RNA transcripts yielded amplified TCR beta CDR3 regions. HTBI primers were the set used in a first-round RT-PCR of the TCR CDR3. TCRdb redid the calling of the multiplex PCR reads with MiXCR, one entry per CDR3 protein. The table shows fewer than 550,000 distinct CDR3 sequences, with roughly 25% occurring only once. The sequenced sample consisted of blood. These receptor sequences come from a woman younger than 45 with Graves' ophthalmopathy.

V and J are TRBV12-3 or TRBV12-4 and TRBJ2-5; 8 bases are shared with TRBD1. With 6 bases clipped from V and 2 bases from J, the junction kept 8 bases outside the gene matches. The CDR3 spans 15 residues. CDR3 loop: CASSPTGVVQETQYF. The CDR3 region has the DNA TGTGCCAGCAGCCCGACAGGGGTCGTACAAGAGACCCAGTACTTC.

V usage is TRBV11-2 and J usage is TRBJ1-2; 7 bases fit TRBD1. CDR3 length equals 16 residues. Germline assignment: CDR1 SGHAT and CDR2 FQNNGV. The junction had 10 bases not matched to a gene; V was cut back by 4 bases and J by 2 bases. The CDR3 nucleotides read TGTGCCAGCAGCTCAATAGAGGGGACAGCCAACTATGGCTACACCTTC. The encoded protein is CASSSIEGTANYGYTF.

The chain has TRBV7-9 and TRBJ1-2; D possibly corresponds to TRBD1 (6 bases). This CDR3 contains 13 residues. V was pared by 7 bases and J by 3 bases, with 12 bases between. The germline gives CDR1 SEHNR, CDR2 FQNEAQ (reference sequence). CDR3 region: CASTEGGYYGYTF. The DNA of the CDR3 is TGTGCCAGCACCGAGGGGGGTTACTATGGCTACACCTTC.

The chain carries TRBV12-3 or TRBV12-4 and TRBJ1-1; D gene ambiguous. The ends were cut back, 5 bases at V and 5 bases at J, with 15 bases in the middle. The CDR3 extends over 14 amino acids. The CDR3 here is CASSPRRPGTEAFF. Here the CDR3 DNA reads TGTGCCAGCAGTCCCCGGCGACCGGGGACTGAAGCTTTCTTT.

This clonotype came up many times. This chain uses TRBV20-1 with TRBJ1-5; D is uncertain. Trimming removed 3 bases at V and 5 bases at J, with 11 bases between. Germline assignment: CDR1 DFQATT and CDR2 SNEGSKA (reference sequence). The CDR3 length is 13 residues. The CDR3 DNA follows: TGCAGTGCTAGGGCGCAGATAGATCAGCCCCAGCATTTT. This translates into CSARAQIDQPQHF.

This clonotype appeared many times. V gene TRBV20-1 combines with J gene TRBJ2-2; a weak D match, TRBD1 (6 bases). Germline CDR1 is DFQATT and CDR2 is SNEGSKA (reference sequence). The V gene lost 7 bases and the J gene lost 5 bases, with 14 bases spanning the gap. The CDR3 has 13 residues. CDR3 DNA: TGCAGTGGGCAGGGGCCGTCGACCGGGGAGCTGTTTTTT. This gives the protein CSGQGPSTGELFF.

This clonotype was seen ten or more times. This chain connects TRBV7-8 to TRBJ2-7; D might be TRBD1 or TRBD2, each matching 5 bases. V shed 0 bases and J shed 2 bases, with 17 bases lying between them. Germline V CDR1 and CDR2: SGHVS, FQNEAQ. The CDR3 consists of 17 residues. The CDR3 loop is CASSLALTGLTTYEQYF. In nucleotides, the CDR3 is TGTGCCAGCAGCTTAGCGCTAACGGGGCTTACCACCTACGAGCAGTACTTC.

This clonotype was recorded many times. The J gene is TRBJ2-7, the V gene TRBV7-9, with 12 bases matching TRBD1. Germline V CDR1 and CDR2: SEHNR, FQNEAQ (reference sequence). CDR3 length: 15 residues. J was trimmed by 5 bases and V by 4 bases; bases with no gene match: 6. Here the CDR3 DNA reads TGTGCCAGCAGCTCGGGACAGGGGGCATTTGACGAGCAGTACTTC. It is translated as CASSSGQGAFDEQYF.

This clonotype was recorded many times. The chain links TRBV4-2 to TRBJ1-1; possible D gene TRBD1, 6 bases. The V and J ends lost 0 bases and 5 bases respectively, with 10 bases between them. The CDR3 is 14 residues long. The germline V gene encodes CDR1 LGHNA and CDR2 YNFKEQ. The CDR3 loop is CASSQDRGVTEAFF. The CDR3 bases are TGTGCCAGCAGCCAAGACAGGGGCGTGACTGAAGCTTTCTTT.

Ten or more counts support this clonotype. The genes are TRBV6-1 and TRBJ1-2; 8 positions match TRBD1. The CDR3 loop spans 13 amino acids. Trimming cost V 6 bases and J 6 bases; bases outside gene matches: 6. Germline V gene data show CDR1 as MNHNS and CDR2 as SASEGT. The DNA of the CDR3 is TGTGCCAGCAGCCTACAGGGGGTCCATGGCTACACCTTC. Translation gives CASSLQGVHGYTF.

In its sample, this clonotype was seen a few times. The chain recombines TRBV20-1 with TRBJ1-2; tentatively, D is TRBD1 (5 bases). V was cut by 7 bases and J by 2 bases, with 14 bases left in between. This CDR3 has 13 amino acids. The germline V gene has CDR1 DFQATT and CDR2 SNEGSKA (reference sequence). CDR3 protein: CSVGGETNYGYTF. DNA for the CDR3: TGCAGTGTGGGGGGGGAGACGAACTATGGCTACACCTTC.

This clonotype was observed a few times. The chain couples TRBV10-3 to TRBJ1-5; TRBD1 matches 9 bases. Germline trimming cut 2 bases from V and 7 bases from J; bases unmatched to any gene: 9. CDR1 is ENHRY and CDR2 is SYGVKD in the germline V gene. CDR3 length equals 16 residues. The CDR3 is CAISEGTGFFPQPQHF. The CDR3 region has the DNA TGTGCCATCAGTGAGGGGACAGGGTTCTTTCCCCAGCCCCAGCATTTT.

This clonotype has only a few counts. The chain is built from TRBV28 and TRBJ1-3, with 8 bases aligning to TRBD1. Germline V gene lookup returns CDR1 MDHEN and CDR2 SYDVKM. Unmatched junction bases numbered 4, after V lost 2 bases and J lost 4 bases. The CDR3 spans 15 residues. The CDR3 protein is CASSLRGTGGNTIYF. The CDR3 nucleotides read TGTGCCAGCAGTTTACGGGGGACAGGAGGAAACACCATATATTTT.

Only a few counts were recorded for this clonotype. The gene calls are TRBV29-1 and TRBJ2-2; no clear D. With 0 bases removed from V and 1 base from J, the gap between germline ends came to 3 bases. Germline V gene lookup returns CDR1 SQVTM and CDR2 ANQGSEA. CDR3 length: 13 amino acids. Here the CDR3 DNA reads TGCAGCGTTGAAGACGGGAACACCGGGGAGCTGTTTTTT. It is translated as CSVEDGNTGELFF.

There are many counts of this clonotype. V is TRBV3-1 and J is TRBJ2-5; D gene uncertain. The CDR3 extends over 15 amino acids. The V and J ends lost 2 bases and 1 base respectively, with 11 bases between them. Germline CDR1 LGHDT, CDR2 YNNKEL (reference sequence). CDR3 sequence: CASSQKPRPQETQYF. DNA of the CDR3: TGTGCCAGCAGCCAAAAACCCAGGCCCCAAGAGACCCAGTACTTC.

The sample holds many counts of this clonotype. V usage is TRBV15 and J usage is TRBJ1-5; no clear D gene. The CDR3 loop spans 14 amino acids. The V end lost 0 bases, the J end lost 9 bases, and 12 bases lay between the germline ends. Germline V gene lookup returns CDR1 LNHNV and CDR2 YYDKDF (reference sequence). The CDR3 is CATSRDLAYRPQHF. The CDR3 bases are TGTGCCACCAGCAGAGATCTGGCGTATCGGCCCCAGCATTTT.

This clonotype was found many times. The chain employs TRBV2 and TRBJ1-2; 10 nucleotides align to TRBD1. This CDR3 spans 16 amino acids. Per the germline V gene, CDR1 is SNHLY and CDR2 is FYNNEI. After removal of 4 bases from V and 6 bases from J, the junction contained 11 bases not matched to a gene. The CDR3 bases are TGTGCCAGCAGTGGCGGGACAGGGGTAGGCCGAGATGGCTACACCTTC. This sequence encodes CASSGGTGVGRDGYTF. The complete variable domain, with remaining parts taken from reference TRBV2 and TRBJ1-2, reads EPEVTQTPSHQVTQMGQEVILRCVPISNHLYFYWYRQILGQKVEFLVSFYNNEISEKSEIFDDQFSVERPDGSNFTLKIRSTKLEDSAMYFCASSGGTGVGRDGYTFGSGTRLTVV.

This clonotype was observed at least ten times. The chain couples TRBV5-1 to TRBJ2-7, with 12 bases identical to TRBD2. Germline CDR1 and CDR2: SGHRS and YFSETQ. CDR3 size: 17 residues. Trimming removed 0 bases from V and 4 bases from J; junction bases left unmatched: 8. The CDR3 nucleotides are TGCGCCAGCAGCTTGGGGATTCTAGCGGGGGGGCAGTACGAGCAGTACTTC. Its protein product is CASSLGILAGGQYEQYF.

This rearrangement joins TRBV5-1 to TRBJ2-7; TRBD1 or TRBD2 may be the D gene (5 bases each). The length of the CDR3 is 15 residues. V lost 3 bases and J 0 bases, leaving 13 bases between the germline ends. The germline gives CDR1 SGHRS, CDR2 YFSETQ. The CDR3: CASSYNAGSSYEQYF. CDR3 DNA sequence: TGCGCCAGCAGCTACAATGCAGGGAGCTCCTACGAGCAGTACTTC.

This clonotype showed up just a few times. The chain carries TRBV15 and TRBJ2-2; TRBD1 aligns across 8 bases. The CDR3 is made up of 17 amino acids. The germline gives CDR1 LNHNV, CDR2 YYDKDF (reference sequence). The V gene end was trimmed by 2 bases and the J gene end by 0 bases; junction bases not matched to a gene: 5. CDR3 sequence: CATSRRGTGPNTGELFF. The CDR3 nucleotides read TGTGCCACCAGCAGACGAGGGACAGGACCGAACACCGGGGAGCTGTTTTTT.

The chain carries TRBV6-1 and TRBJ1-5; D is unresolved. V was cut by 7 bases and J by 6 bases, with 10 bases left in between. This CDR3 spans 12 amino acids. Per germline, CDR1 MNHNS and CDR2 SASEGT. In DNA, the CDR3 is TGTGCCAGCACTAGGGTCGGTCAGCCCCAGCATTTT. This translates into CASTRVGQPQHF.

At least ten counts were recorded for this clonotype. This chain links TRBV12-3 or TRBV12-4 with TRBJ2-2; D may be TRBD1 (5 bases). V was clipped by 2 bases and J by 5 bases, with 9 bases between them. The CDR3 has 14 residues. The CDR3 loop reads CASSLTPGTGELFF. DNA of the CDR3: TGTGCCAGCAGTTTAACTCCAGGGACCGGGGAGCTGTTTTTT.

This clonotype was seen many times. The chain is built from TRBV7-2 and TRBJ2-5; 8 positions agree with TRBD2. The J segment lost 3 bases and the V segment lost 2 bases, leaving 2 bases of the junction unmatched. The germline gives CDR1 SGHTA, CDR2 FQGNSA. The length of the CDR3 is 14 residues. The CDR3 DNA is TGTGCCAGCAGCTTATTCGGGGGGGAAGAGACCCAGTACTTC. Encoded protein: CASSLFGGEETQYF. The complete variable domain, with remaining parts taken from reference TRBV7-2 and TRBJ2-5, reads GAGVSQSPSNKVTEKGKDVELRCDPISGHTALYWYRQSLGQGLEFLIYFQGNSAPDKSGLPSDRFSAERTGGSVSTLTIQRTQQEDSAVYLCASSLFGGEETQYFGPGTRLLVL.

This clonotype has at least ten counts. The J gene is TRBJ2-7, the V gene TRBV7-2, with 9 positions matching TRBD1. Trimming removed 5 bases from V and 6 bases from J; junction bases left unmatched: 8. Germline V gives CDR1 SGHTA, CDR2 FQGNSA. CDR3 size: 14 residues. Written as DNA, the CDR3 is TGTGCCAGCAGCGGGGGACAGGGTGAGGCCGAGCAGTACTTC. Translating gives CASSGGQGEAEQYF.

This clonotype was detected only a few times. This rearrangement joins TRBV12-3 or TRBV12-4 to TRBJ1-1; possible D gene TRBD1, 5 bases. This CDR3 has 14 amino acids. The V end was cut by 5 bases, the J end by 6 bases, with 16 bases between. The CDR3 bases are TGTGCCAGCAGTCACCCGGGACTACGGGCTGAAGCTTTCTTT. The encoded protein is CASSHPGLRAEAFF.